Sequencing of this T cell receptor beta chain was carried out in a study of T cell repertoires in cytomegalovirus infection. Germline V gene sequence: CDR1 LGHNA, CDR2 YSLEER. Trimming took off 0 bases at V and 7 bases at J, with 10 bases between the two ends. The CDR3 sequence is 13 residues long. Comment on this clonotype: Its antigen is unknown.

TCRdb passed the reads through MiXCR, listing each CDR3 protein once. The table records 50,000 to 65,000 distinct CDR3 sequences, about 18% of them present only once. V is TRBV4-3 and J is TRBJ2-7; D remains ambiguous. The TCR comes from a human donor in good health (CMV status not recorded). Some clones in this sample may be carry-over from other donors' samples. Sequenced here: CD8+ T cells from cultured PBMCs, sampled from culture after CMV antigen stimulation. This CDR3 reads CASSQEPSREQYF. CDR3 nucleotide sequence: TGCGCCAGCAGCCAAGAACCCTCGCGTGAGCAGTACTTC.